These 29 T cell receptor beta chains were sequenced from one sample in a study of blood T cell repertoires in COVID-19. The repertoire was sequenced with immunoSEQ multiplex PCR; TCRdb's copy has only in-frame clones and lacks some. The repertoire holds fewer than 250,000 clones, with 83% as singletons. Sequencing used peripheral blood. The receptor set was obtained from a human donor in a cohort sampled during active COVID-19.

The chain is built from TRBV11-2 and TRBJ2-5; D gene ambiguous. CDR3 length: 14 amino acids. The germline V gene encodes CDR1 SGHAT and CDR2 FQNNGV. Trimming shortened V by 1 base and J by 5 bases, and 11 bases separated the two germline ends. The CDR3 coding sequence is TGTGCCAGCAGCTTAGGATTCCAGAGGGAGACCCAGTACTTC. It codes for CASSLGFQRETQYF.

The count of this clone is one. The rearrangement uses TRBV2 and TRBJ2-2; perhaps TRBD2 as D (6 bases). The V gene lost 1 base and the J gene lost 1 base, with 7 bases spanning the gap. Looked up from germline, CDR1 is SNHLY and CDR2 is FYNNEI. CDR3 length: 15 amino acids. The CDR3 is CASSEDGGNTGELFF. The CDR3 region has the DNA TGTGCCAGCAGTGAAGACGGGGGGAACACCGGGGAGCTGTTTTTT.

For the CDR3, the DNA is TGTGCCAGCAGTTTATCCCAACATGGAAACACCATATATTTT. It translates to CASSLSQHGNTIYF. This chain uses TRBV28 with TRBJ1-3; D unresolved. This CDR3 has 14 amino acids. V shed 1 base and J shed 3 bases, with 7 bases lying between them. CDR1 is MDHEN, CDR2 SYDVKM, per germline.

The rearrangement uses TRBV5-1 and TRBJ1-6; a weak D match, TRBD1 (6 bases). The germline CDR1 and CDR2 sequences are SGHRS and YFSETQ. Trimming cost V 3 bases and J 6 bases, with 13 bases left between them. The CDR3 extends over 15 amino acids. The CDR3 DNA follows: TGCGCCAGCAGCTCCCGGGACACCATTAATTCACCCCTCCACTTT. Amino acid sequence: CASSSRDTINSPLHF.

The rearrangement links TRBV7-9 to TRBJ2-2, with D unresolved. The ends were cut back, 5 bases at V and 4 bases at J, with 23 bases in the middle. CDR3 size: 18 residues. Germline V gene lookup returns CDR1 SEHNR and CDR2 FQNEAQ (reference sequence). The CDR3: CASSTRIILRNGTGELFF. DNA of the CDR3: TGTGCCAGCAGCACCAGGATTATACTCAGGAATGGCACCGGGGAGCTGTTTTTT.

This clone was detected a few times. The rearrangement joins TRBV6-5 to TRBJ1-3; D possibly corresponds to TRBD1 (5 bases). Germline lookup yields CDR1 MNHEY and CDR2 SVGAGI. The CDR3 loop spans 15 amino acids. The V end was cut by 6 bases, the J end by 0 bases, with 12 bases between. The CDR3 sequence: CASSKDRYSGNTIYF. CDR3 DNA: TGTGCCAGCAGCAAAGACAGATACTCTGGAAACACCATATATTTT.

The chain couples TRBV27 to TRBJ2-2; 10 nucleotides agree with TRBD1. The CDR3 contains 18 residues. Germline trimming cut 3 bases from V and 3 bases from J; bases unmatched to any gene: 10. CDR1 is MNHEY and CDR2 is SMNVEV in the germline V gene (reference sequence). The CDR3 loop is CASSFREPGQGYTGELFF. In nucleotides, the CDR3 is TGTGCCAGCAGTTTCCGGGAACCGGGACAGGGGTACACCGGGGAGCTGTTTTTT.

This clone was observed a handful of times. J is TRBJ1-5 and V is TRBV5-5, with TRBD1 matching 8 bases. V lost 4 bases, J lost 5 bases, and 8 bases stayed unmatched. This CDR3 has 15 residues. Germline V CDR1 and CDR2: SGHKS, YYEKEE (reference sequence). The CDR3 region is CASSAQGAQDQPQHF. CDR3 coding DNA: TGTGCCAGCAGCGCCCAGGGGGCGCAAGATCAGCCCCAGCATTTT. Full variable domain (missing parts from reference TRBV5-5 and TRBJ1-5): DAGVTQSPTHLIKTRGQQVTLRCSPISGHKSVSWYQQVLGQGPQFIFQYYEKEERGRGNFPDRFSARQFPNYSSELNVNALLLGDSALYLCASSAQGAQDQPQHFGDGTRLSIL.

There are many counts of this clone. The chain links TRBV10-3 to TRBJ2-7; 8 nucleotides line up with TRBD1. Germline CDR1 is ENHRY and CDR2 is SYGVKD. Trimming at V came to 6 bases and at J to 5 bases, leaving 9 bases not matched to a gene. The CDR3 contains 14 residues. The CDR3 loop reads CAIRKDRARDEQYF. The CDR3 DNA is TGTGCCATCAGGAAGGACAGGGCCAGGGACGAGCAGTACTTC.

CDR3 amino acids: CASSGSSTGQYF. The CDR3 nucleotides read TGTGCCAGCAGCGGGAGCAGTACAGGGCAGTACTTC. The rearrangement links TRBV27 to TRBJ2-7, with D possibly TRBD2 on 6 matching bases. The CDR3 length is 12 residues. Germline CDR1 MNHEY, CDR2 SMNVEV (reference sequence). Trimming cost V 6 bases and J 9 bases, with 15 bases left between them.

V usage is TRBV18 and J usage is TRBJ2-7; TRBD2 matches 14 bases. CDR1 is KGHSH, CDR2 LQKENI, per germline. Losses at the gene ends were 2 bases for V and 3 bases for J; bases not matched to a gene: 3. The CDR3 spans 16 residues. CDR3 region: CASSPGTSGGFYEQYF. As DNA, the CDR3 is TGTGCCAGCTCACCAGGGACTAGCGGGGGATTCTACGAGCAGTACTTC.

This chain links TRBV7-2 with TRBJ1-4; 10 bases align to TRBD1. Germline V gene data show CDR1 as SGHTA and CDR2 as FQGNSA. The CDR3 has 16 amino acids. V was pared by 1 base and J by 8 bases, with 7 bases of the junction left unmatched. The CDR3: CASSLGGQGFAEKLFF. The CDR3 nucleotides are TGTGCCAGCAGCTTAGGGGGACAGGGGTTTGCGGAAAAACTGTTTTTT.

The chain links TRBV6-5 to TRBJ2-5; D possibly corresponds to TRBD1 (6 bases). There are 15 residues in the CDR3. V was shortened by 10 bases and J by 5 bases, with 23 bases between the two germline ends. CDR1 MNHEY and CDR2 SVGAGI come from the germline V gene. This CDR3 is CATRTGTSMRETQYF. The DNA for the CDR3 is TGTGCCACGAGAACAGGGACGTCAATGAGGGAGACCCAGTACTTC.

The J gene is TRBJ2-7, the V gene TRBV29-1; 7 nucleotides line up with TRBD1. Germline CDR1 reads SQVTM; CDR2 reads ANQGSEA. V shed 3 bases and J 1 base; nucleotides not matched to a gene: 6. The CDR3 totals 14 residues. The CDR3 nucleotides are TGCAGCGTTGAGGTAGACAGGGCTTCCTACGAGCAGTACTTC. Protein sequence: CSVEVDRASYEQYF.

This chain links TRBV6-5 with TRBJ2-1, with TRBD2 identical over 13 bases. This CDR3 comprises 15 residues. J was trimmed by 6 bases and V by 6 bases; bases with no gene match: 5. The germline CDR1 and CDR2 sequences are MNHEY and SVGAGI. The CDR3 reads CASSGLAGEVNEQFF. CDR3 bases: TGTGCCAGCAGCGGACTAGCGGGGGAAGTCAATGAGCAGTTCTTC.

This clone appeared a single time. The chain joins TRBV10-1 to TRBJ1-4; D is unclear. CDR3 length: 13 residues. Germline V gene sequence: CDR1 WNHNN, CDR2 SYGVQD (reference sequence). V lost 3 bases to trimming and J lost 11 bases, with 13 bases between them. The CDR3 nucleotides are TGCGCCAGCAGTGAAGCCCTGGGGAGGAAACTGTTTTTT. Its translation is CASSEALGRKLFF.

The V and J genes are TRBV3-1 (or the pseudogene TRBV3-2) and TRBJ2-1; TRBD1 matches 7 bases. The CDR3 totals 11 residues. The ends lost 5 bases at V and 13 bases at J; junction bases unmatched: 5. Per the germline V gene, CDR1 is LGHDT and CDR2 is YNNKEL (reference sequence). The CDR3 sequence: CASSTDRAQFF. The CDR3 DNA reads TGTGCCAGCAGCACTGACAGGGCCCAGTTCTTC.

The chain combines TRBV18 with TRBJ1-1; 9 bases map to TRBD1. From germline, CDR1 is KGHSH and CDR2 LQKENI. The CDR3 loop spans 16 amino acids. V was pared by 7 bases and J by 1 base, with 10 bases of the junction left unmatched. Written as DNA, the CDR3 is TGTGCCAGCTTGCATCCGGGACAGGGATCGAACACTGAAGCTTTCTTT. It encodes CASLHPGQGSNTEAFF. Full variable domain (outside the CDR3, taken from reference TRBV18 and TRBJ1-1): NAGVMQNPRHLVRRRGQEARLRCSPMKGHSHVYWYRQLPEEGLKFMVYLQKENIIDESGMPKERFSAEFPKEGPSILRIQQVVRGDSAAYFCASLHPGQGSNTEAFFGQGTRLTVV.

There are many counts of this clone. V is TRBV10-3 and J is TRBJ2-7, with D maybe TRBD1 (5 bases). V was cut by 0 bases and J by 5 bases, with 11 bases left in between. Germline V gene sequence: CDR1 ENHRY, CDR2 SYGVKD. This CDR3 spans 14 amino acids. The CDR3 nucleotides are TGTGCCATCAGTGAGTCCACCAGGGTGAACGAGCAGTACTTC. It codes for CAISESTRVNEQYF.

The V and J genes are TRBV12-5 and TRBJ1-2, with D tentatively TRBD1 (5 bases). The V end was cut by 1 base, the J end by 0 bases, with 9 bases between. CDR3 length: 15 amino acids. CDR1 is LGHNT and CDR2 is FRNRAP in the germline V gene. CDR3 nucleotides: TGTGCTAGTGGTTTGGCCGGGACTTCTAACTATGGCTACACCTTC. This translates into CASGLAGTSNYGYTF.

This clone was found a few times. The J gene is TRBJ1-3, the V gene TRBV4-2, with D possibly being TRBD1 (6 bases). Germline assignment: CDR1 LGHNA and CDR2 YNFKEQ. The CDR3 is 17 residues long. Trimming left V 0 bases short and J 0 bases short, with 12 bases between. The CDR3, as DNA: TGTGCCAGCAGCCAAGATCGCTCAGGGGACTCTGGAAACACCATATATTTT. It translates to CASSQDRSGDSGNTIYF.

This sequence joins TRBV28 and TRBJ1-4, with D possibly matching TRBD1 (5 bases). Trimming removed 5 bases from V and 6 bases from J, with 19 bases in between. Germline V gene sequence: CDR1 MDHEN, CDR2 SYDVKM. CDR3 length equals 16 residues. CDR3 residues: CASSGLLGARHEKLFF. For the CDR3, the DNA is TGTGCCAGCAGTGGGCTTTTAGGGGCGCGTCATGAAAAACTGTTTTTT.

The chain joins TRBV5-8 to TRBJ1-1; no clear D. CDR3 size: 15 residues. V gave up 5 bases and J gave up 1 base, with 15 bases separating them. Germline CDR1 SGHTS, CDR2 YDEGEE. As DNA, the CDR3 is TGTGCCAGCAGTCGGAGGGTTGCCGAGAACACTGAAGCTTTCTTT. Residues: CASSRRVAENTEAFF.

CDR3: CASSPGRGREQYF. The CDR3 bases are TGTGCCAGCAGCCCCGGGCGGGGGCGGGAGCAGTACTTC. The chain joins TRBV28 to TRBJ2-7; weak D call: TRBD2 (7 bases). Germline-derived CDR1 and CDR2 are MDHEN and SYDVKM. The CDR3 contains 13 residues. V was clipped by 6 bases and J by 7 bases, with 16 bases between them.

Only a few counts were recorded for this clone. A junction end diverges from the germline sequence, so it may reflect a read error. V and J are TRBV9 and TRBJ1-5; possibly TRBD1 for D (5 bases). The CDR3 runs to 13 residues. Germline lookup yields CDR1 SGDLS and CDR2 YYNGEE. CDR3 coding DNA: TGTGCCAGTAGCGACAGCCCCAATCAGCCCCAGCATTTT. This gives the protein CASSDSPNQPQHF.

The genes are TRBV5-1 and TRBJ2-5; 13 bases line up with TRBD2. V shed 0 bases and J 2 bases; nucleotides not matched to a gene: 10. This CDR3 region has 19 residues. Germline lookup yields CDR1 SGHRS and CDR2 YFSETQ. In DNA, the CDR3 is TGCGCCAGCAGCTTGGCACGGAGGACTAGCGGGAGTCGGCAAGAGACCCAGTACTTC. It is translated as CASSLARRTSGSRQETQYF.

The CDR3 sequence: CASSLGGLAGDTQYF. In DNA form, the CDR3 reads TGCGCCAGCAGCTTGGGGGGACTAGCGGGAGATACGCAGTATTTT. This chain joins TRBV5-1 and TRBJ2-3; 12 nucleotides match TRBD2. CDR1 and CDR2 (germline): SGHRS, YFSETQ. Losses at the gene ends were 0 bases for V and 5 bases for J; bases not matched to a gene: 1. The CDR3 consists of 15 residues.

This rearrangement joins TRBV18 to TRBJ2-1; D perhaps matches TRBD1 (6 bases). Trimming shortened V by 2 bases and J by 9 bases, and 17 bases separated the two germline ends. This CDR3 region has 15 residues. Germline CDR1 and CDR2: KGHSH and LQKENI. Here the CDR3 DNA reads TGTGCCAGCTCACCAAGGACAGTTAAAACCAGTGAGCAGTTCTTC. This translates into CASSPRTVKTSEQFF.

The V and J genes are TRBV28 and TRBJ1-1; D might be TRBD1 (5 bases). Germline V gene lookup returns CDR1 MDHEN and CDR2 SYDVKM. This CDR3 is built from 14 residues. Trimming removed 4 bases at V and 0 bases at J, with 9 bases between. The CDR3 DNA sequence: TGTGCCAGCAGTTCCGGACACATGAACACTGAAGCTTTCTTT. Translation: CASSSGHMNTEAFF.